The clone carrying this TCR beta chain was seen a single time. The data derive from a study of control samples from healthy donors and cancer patients. The repertoire was sequenced with immunoSEQ multiplex PCR; TCRdb's copy has only in-frame clones and lacks some. The sample holds around 130,000 clones, 85% to 95% seen once. CDR3 size: 14 residues. CDR1 is MNHEY, CDR2 SMNVEV, per germline (reference sequence). V trimming: 4 bases; J trimming: 6 bases; junction bases outside the gene matches: 7. The receptor was isolated from a man in his fifties or sixties with head and neck cancer. The sample taken for sequencing was PBMCs. V gene TRBV27 combines with J gene TRBJ2-7; 9 bases fit TRBD1. CDR3 in DNA: TGTGCCAGCAGTTCACGGACAGGGGTGGTCGAGCAGTACTTC. It yields the protein CASSSRTGVVEQYF.